This is a list of T cell receptor beta chains from one sample in a study of CD8+ T cells in alopecia areata. Generated by immunoSEQ multiplex PCR, the TCRdb table keeps only in-frame clones and is missing some. The sample carries 130,000 or so clones, about 51% recorded once. The sample comprised NKG2D-low CD8+ T cells sorted from blood. The receptors here all came from a human donor with alopecia areata. Both conserved end residues are part of each CDR3.

TRBV29-1 CSVTTRDRGYEQYF
TRBV29-1 CSVVDKNTEAFF
TRBV29-1 CSVDGGPGGEQFF
TRBV30 CAWTGANGELFF
TRBV6-5 CASSYSMGEQFF
TRBV2 CASSDPRSSYEQYF
TRBV29-1 CSGLLAGDYNEQFF
TRBV13 CASSLTSTGVGAYEQYF
TRBV29-1 CSAAGRGGENEQFF
TRBV7-9 CASVWENGEQFF
TRBV29-1 CSVVGTGRIRADTQYF
TRBV29-1 CSVVADGAEAFF
TRBV30 CAWSVRPDGQFF
TRBV27 CASSLGASYEQYF
TRBV29-1 CSVTSGSGTGELFF
TRBV29-1 CSVGDGYEQYF
TRBV29-1 CSVESTGGGRNEQFF
TRBV30 CAWSGWDNEQFF
TRBV29-1 CSARAGDRYEQYF
TRBV29-1 CSVETGESYGYTF
TRBV5-1 CASSLSGTGNTIYF
TRBV6-5 CASSLDSYTEAFF
TRBV29-1 CSVVLASGTVYTGELFF